Included here is one T cell receptor (beta chain) sequence, with context. Its cognate antigen is unknown. The data are from a study of shared clonotypes between healthy human individuals. Across the whole study: Donors had three CD4 naive, three CD4 memory, two CD8 naive and one CD8 memory plate apiece.

J was trimmed by 2 bases and V by 4 bases; bases with no gene match: 9. The germline CDR1 and CDR2 sequences are MNHNS and SASEGT. This CDR3 has 17 amino acids. Findings and limits, study-wide: Memory subsets had estimated richness that was generally smaller than that of naive subsets.

TCRdb's copy holds only in-frame clones and misses some; the assay was immunoSEQ multiplex PCR. The table has 2,500,000 or so clones, roughly 90% seen once; the top ten hold 0.37%. Caucasian adults living in Nashville, Tennessee, provided all samples. The source material was naive CD4+ T cells from PBMCs. Subset indicated: CD45RA+ positively selected. This sequence was found in a man aged 18-30 years in good health. Some clones in this sample may be carry-over from other donors' samples. V gene TRBV6-1 combines with J gene TRBJ1-5, with 9 bases fitting TRBD1. CDR3 coding DNA: TGTGCCAGCAGTGTGGCCGGGACAGGGAAGGGCAATCAGCCCCAGCATTTT. It is translated as CASSVAGTGKGNQPQHF.